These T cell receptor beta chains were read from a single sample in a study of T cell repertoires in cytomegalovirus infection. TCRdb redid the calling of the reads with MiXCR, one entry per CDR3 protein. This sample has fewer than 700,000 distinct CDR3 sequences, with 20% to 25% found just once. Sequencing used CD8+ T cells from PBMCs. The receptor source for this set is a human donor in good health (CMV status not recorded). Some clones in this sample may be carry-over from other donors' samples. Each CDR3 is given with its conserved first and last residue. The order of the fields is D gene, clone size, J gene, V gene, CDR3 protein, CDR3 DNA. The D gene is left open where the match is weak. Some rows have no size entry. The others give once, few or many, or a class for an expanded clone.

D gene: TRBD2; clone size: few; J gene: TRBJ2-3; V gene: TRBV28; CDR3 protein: CASSSRGWRGGADTQYF; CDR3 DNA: TGTGCCAGCAGCTCGAGGGGATGGCGGGGGGGTGCAGATACGCAGTATTTT
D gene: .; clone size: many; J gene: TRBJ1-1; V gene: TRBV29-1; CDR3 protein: CSVGPVDLAFF; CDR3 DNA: TGCAGCGTTGGGCCCGTCGACTTGGCTTTCTTT
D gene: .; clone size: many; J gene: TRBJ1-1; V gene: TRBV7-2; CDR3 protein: CASSSQGTEAFF; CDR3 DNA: TGTGCCAGCAGCTCTCAGGGGACCGAAGCTTTCTTT
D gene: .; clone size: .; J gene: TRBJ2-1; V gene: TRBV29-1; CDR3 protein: CSVEGKAGIAYNEQFF; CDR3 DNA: TGCAGCGTTGAAGGAAAGGCAGGGATAGCCTACAATGAGCAGTTCTTC
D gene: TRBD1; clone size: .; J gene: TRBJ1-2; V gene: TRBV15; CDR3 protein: CATSRDRARGPWGYTF; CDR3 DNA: TGTGCCACCAGCAGAGATCGGGCCAGGGGGCCTTGGGGCTACACCTTC
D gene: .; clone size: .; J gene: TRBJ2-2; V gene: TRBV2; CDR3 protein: CASLIAAGELFF; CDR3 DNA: TGTGCCTCCCTAATAGCAGCCGGGGAGCTGTTTTTT
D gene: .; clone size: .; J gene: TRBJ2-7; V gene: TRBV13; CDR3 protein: CASSPLRDMSYEQYF; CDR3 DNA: TGTGCCAGCAGCCCGCTCCGGGACATGTCTTACGAGCAGTACTTC
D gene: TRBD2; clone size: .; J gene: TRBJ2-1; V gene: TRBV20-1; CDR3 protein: CSAFALAMSYNEQFF; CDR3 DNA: TGCAGTGCCTTCGCACTAGCGATGTCCTACAATGAGCAGTTCTTC
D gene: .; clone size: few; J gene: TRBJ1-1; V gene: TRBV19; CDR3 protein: CASSTWGRRNTEAFF; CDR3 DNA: TGTGCCAGTAGTACCTGGGGCAGGAGGAACACTGAAGCTTTCTTT
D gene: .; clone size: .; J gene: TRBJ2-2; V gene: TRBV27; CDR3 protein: CAPRRTGELFF; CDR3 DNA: TGTGCCCCTAGAAGAACGGGGGAGCTGTTTTTT
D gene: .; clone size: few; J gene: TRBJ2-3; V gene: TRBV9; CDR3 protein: CASSEDISRTDTQYF; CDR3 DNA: TGTGCCAGCAGCGAGGACATATCCCGCACAGATACGCAGTATTTT
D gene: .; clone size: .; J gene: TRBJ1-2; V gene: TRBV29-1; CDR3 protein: CSVGGGQGPGYTF; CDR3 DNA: TGCAGCGTTGGGGGGGGGCAGGGGCCCGGCTACACCTTC
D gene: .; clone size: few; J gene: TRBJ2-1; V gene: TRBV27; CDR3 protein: CASSSPGEEQFF; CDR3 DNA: TGTGCCAGCAGTTCCCCGGGGGAGGAGCAGTTCTTC
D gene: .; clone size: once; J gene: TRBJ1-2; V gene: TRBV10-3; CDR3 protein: CAISESGGRKLDYGYTF; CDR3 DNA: TGTGCCATCAGTGAGTCGGGGGGAAGGAAACTGGACTATGGCTACACCTTC
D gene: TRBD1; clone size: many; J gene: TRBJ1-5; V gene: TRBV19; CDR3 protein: CASTPGQGLGQPQHF; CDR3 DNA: TGTGCCAGTACCCCGGGACAGGGGCTCGGTCAGCCCCAGCATTTT
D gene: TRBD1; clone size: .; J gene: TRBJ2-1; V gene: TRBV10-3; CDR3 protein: CAISELDRGHQFF; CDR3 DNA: TGTGCCATCAGTGAGCTTGACAGGGGGCATCAGTTCTTC
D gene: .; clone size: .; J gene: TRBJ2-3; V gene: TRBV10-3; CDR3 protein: CAISESRGGNTDTQYF; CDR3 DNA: TGTGCCATCAGTGAGTCGAGGGGGGGCAACACAGATACGCAGTATTTT
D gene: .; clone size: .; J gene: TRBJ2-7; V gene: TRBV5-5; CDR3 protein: CASSFRTAYEQYF; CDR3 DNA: TGTGCCAGCAGCTTTCGGACAGCCTACGAGCAGTACTTC
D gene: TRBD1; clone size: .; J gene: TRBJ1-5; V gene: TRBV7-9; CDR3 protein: CASSYSTGGEGNQPQHF; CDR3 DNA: TGTGCCAGCAGCTACTCGACAGGGGGCGAAGGCAATCAGCCCCAGCATTTT
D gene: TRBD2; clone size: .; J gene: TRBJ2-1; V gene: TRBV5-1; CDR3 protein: CASSWRLAGDEQFF; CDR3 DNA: TGCGCCAGCAGCTGGAGACTAGCGGGGGATGAGCAGTTCTTC
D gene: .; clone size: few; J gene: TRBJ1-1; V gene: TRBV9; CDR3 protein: CASSNQGPEAFF; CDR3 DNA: TGTGCCAGCAGCAACCAGGGCCCTGAAGCTTTCTTT
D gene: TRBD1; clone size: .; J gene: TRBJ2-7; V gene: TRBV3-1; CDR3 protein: CASSQVGTAYEQYF; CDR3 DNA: TGTGCCAGCAGCCAAGTTGGGACAGCCTACGAGCAGTACTTC
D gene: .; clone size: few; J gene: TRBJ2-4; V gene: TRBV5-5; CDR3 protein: CASSSGHDLFIQYF; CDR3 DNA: TGTGCCAGCAGCTCGGGACATGATTTATTCATTCAGTACTTC